The 5 T cell receptor beta chains in this list originate from one sample, sequenced in a study of T cell responses to AZD1222 COVID-19 vaccine. The method was immunoSEQ multiplex PCR; TCRdb's version includes in-frame clones alone and lacks a portion of them. The profile covers about 140,000 clones, with 80% to 95% appearing a single time and around 1.5% taken by the ten largest. The sequences come from peripheral blood, collected on day 0 of AZD1222 vaccination. These TCRs come from an adult in good health.

The chain is built from TRBV2 and TRBJ2-1; D call uncertain. Germline CDR1 SNHLY, CDR2 FYNNEI. Trimming stripped 5 bases from V and 2 bases from J, with 7 bases between. CDR3 length equals 13 residues. The CDR3 DNA is TGTGCCAGCAGTCTCGACACCTACAATGAGCAGTTCTTC. Its protein is CASSLDTYNEQFF.

The chain links TRBV5-5 to TRBJ2-1, with 8 bases aligning to TRBD2. In germline, CDR1 is SGHKS, CDR2 YYEKEE (reference sequence). The CDR3 has 17 residues. Trimming cost V 3 bases and J 13 bases; bases outside gene matches: 21. The CDR3 DNA reads as TGTGCCAGCAGCTCCAACGTCGGGGGGGTAAAGGTACCCTCTCAGTTCTTC. It yields the protein CASSSNVGGVKVPSQFF.

The gene calls are TRBV10-1 and TRBJ2-7; 8 positions match TRBD1. From germline, CDR1 is WNHNN and CDR2 SYGVQD (reference sequence). V lost 2 bases to trimming and J lost 12 bases; unmatched junction nucleotides: 12. The CDR3 is made up of 14 amino acids. Here the CDR3 reads CASSEGGQGVKPYF. The CDR3, as DNA: TGCGCCAGCAGTGAGGGTGGACAGGGAGTCAAGCCGTACTTC.

The CDR3 sequence: CASSFDGAYNEQFF. The DNA of the CDR3 is TGTGCCAGCAGTTTTGATGGGGCTTACAATGAGCAGTTCTTC. The genes are TRBV28 and TRBJ2-1, with D tentatively TRBD1 (5 bases). Germline V gene data show CDR1 as MDHEN and CDR2 as SYDVKM. V lost 3 bases and J lost 4, with 10 bases in between. The CDR3 is 14 amino acids.

The chain recombines TRBV7-2 with TRBJ2-1, with a tentative D call TRBD2 (6 bases). Germline V lookup: CDR1 SGHTA, CDR2 FQGNSA. Trimming left V 3 bases short and J 6 bases short, with 12 bases between. CDR3 length: 14 amino acids. DNA of the CDR3: TGTGCCAGCAGCTTCCCGGGAGCCCCCAATGAGCAGTTCTTC. This translates into CASSFPGAPNEQFF.